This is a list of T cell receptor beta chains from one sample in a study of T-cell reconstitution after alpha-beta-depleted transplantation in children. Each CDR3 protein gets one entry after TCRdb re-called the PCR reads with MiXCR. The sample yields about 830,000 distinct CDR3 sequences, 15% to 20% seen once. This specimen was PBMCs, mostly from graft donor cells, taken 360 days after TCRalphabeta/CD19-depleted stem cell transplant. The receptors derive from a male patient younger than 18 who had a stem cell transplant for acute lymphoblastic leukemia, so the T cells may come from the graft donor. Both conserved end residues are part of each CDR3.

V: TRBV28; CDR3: CASSLITRQGSYEQYF
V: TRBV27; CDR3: CASSTSALAGYQETQYF
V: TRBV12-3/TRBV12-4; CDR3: CASSFQGTGGYEQYF
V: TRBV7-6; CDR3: CASSTLAGDSYEQYF
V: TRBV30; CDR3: CAWRGAEYYEQYF
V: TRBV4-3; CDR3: CASSHKWTGGNSNQPQHF
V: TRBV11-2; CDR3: CASSLDPRPQRVFF
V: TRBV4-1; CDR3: CASSPGARESPKETQYF
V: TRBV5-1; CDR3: CASSLWSNTEAFF
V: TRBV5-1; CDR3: CASSRDGVNTEAFF
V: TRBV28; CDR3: CASSVSQGGAGETQYF
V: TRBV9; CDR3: CASSGQGFYYGYTF
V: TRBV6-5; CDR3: CASRQLASDGELFF
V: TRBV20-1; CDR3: CSARDRTGGNNEQFF
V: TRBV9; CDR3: CASSVIPGQIHSGANVLTF
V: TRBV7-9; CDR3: CASSLLRQGNYGYTF
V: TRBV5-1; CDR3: CASSLDGGTVSYEQYF